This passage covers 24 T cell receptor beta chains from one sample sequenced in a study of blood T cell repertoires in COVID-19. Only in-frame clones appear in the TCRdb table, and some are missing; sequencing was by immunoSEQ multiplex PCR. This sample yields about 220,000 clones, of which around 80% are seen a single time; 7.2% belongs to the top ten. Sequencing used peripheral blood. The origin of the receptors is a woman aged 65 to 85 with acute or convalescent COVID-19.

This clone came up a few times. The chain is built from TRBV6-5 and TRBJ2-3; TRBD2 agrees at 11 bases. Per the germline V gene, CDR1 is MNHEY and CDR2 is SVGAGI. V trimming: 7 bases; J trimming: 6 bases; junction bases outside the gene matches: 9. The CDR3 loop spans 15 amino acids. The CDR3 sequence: CASTLAGGHDDTQYF. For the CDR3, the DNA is TGTGCCAGCACTCTAGCGGGGGGACACGACGATACGCAGTATTTT.

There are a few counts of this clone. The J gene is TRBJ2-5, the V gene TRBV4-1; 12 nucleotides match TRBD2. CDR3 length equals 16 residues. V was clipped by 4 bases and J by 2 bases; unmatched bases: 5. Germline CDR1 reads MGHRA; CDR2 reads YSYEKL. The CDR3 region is CASSPEGLAGQETQYF. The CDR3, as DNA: TGCGCCAGCAGCCCAGAAGGACTAGCGGGGCAAGAGACCCAGTACTTC.

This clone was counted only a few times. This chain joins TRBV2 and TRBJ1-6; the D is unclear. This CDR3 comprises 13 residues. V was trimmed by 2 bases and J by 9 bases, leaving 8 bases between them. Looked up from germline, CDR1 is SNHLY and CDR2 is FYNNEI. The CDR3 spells CASSELLSSPLHF. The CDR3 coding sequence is TGTGCCAGCAGTGAATTACTCTCTTCACCCCTCCACTTT.

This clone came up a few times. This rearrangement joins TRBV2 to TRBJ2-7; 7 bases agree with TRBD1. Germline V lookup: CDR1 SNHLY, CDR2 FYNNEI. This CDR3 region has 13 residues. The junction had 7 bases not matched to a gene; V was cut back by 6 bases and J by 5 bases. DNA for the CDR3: TGTGCCAGCAGCTCACAGGGGCAAGACGAGCAGTACTTC. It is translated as CASSSQGQDEQYF.

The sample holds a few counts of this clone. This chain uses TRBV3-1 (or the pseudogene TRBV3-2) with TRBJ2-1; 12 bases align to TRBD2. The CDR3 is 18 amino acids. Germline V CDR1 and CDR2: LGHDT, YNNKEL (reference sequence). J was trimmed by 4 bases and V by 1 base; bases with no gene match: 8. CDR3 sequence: CASSQGLRGLAGYNEQFF. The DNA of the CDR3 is TGTGCCAGCAGCCAAGGTCTAAGAGGACTAGCGGGGTACAATGAGCAGTTCTTC.

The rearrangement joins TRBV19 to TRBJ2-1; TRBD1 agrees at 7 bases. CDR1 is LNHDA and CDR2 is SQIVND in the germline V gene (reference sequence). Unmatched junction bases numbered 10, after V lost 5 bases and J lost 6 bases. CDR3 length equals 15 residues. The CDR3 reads CASSPGQAPSNEQFF. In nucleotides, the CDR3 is TGTGCCAGTAGTCCAGGACAGGCGCCTAGCAATGAGCAGTTCTTC.

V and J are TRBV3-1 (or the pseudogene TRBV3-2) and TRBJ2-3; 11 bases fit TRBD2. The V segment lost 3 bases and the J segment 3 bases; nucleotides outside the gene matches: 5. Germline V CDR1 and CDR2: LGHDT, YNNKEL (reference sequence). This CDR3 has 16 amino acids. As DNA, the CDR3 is TGTGCCAGCAGCCAGACAGCTAGCGGGGGGACAGATACGCAGTATTTT. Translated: CASSQTASGGTDTQYF.

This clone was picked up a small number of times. Here the CDR3 reads CASSSTYSGATYNEQFF. The CDR3, as DNA: TGTGCCAGCAGCTCCACATATAGCGGGGCCACCTACAATGAGCAGTTCTTC. This chain connects TRBV7-9 to TRBJ2-1; 8 positions match TRBD2. V dropped 4 bases and J dropped 2; count of bases not matched to a gene: 10. There are 17 residues in the CDR3. Germline V gene sequence: CDR1 SEHNR, CDR2 FQNEAQ (reference sequence). Using reference TRBV7-9 and TRBJ2-1 for the parts outside the CDR3, the full variable domain is DTGVSQNPRHKITKRGQNVTFRCDPISEHNRLYWYRQTLGQGPEFLTYFQNEAQLEKSRLLSDRFSAERPKGSFSTLEIQRTEQGDSAMYLCASSSTYSGATYNEQFFGPGTRLTVL.

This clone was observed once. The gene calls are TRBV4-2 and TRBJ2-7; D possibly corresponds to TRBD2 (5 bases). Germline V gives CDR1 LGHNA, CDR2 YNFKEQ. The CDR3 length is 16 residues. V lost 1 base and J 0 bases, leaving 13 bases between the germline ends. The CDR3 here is CASSQAETGSSYEQYF. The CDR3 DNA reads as TGTGCCAGCAGCCAAGCCGAGACTGGGAGCTCCTACGAGCAGTACTTC.

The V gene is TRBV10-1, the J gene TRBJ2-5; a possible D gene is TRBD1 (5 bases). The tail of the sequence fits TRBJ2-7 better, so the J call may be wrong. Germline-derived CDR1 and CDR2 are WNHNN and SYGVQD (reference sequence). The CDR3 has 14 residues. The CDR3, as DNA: TGCGCCAGCACCGAAGGCGCAGGGCCCTACGAGCAGTACTTC. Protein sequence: CASTEGAGPYEQYF.

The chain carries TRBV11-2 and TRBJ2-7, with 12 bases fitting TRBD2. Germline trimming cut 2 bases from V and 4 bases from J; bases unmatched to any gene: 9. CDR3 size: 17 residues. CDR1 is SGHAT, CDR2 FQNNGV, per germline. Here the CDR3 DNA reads TGTGCCAGCAGCTTATCTCGGACTAGCGGGGACGCGTACGAGCAGTACGTC. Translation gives CASSLSRTSGDAYEQYV.

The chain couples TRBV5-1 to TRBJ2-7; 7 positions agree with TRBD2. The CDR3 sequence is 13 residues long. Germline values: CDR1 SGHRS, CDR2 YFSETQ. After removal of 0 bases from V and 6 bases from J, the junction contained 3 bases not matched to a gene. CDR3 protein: CASSLEWGGEQYF. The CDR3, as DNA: TGCGCCAGCAGCTTGGAGTGGGGGGGCGAGCAGTACTTC.

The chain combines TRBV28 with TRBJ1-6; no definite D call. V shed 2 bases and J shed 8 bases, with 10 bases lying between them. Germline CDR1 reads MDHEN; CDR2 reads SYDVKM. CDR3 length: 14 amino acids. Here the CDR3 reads CASSLEAGYSPLHF. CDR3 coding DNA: TGTGCCAGCAGTTTAGAGGCCGGGTATTCACCCCTCCACTTT.

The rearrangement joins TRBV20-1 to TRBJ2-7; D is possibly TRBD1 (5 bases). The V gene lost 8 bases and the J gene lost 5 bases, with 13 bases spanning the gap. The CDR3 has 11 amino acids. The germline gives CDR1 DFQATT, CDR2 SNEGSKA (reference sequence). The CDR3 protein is CSPKSGNEQYF. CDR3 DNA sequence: TGCAGTCCTAAGTCAGGGAACGAGCAGTACTTC.

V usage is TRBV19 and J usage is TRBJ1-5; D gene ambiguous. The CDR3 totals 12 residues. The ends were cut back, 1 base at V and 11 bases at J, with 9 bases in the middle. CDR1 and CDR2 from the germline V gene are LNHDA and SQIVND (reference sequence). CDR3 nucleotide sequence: TGTGCCAGTAGTATAGGTGAGAGAGCCCAGCATTTT. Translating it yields CASSIGERAQHF.

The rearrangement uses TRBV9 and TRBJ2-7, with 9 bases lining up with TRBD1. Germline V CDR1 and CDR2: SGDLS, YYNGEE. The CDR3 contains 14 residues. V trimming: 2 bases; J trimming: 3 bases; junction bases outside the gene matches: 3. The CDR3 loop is CASSVGTGLYEQYF. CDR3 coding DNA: TGTGCCAGCAGCGTCGGGACAGGGCTCTACGAGCAGTACTTC. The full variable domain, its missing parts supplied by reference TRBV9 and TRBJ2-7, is DSGVTQTPKHLITATGQRVTLRCSPRSGDLSVYWYQQSLDQGLQFLIQYYNGEERAKGNILERFSAQQFPDLHSELNLSSLELGDSALYFCASSVGTGLYEQYFGPGTRLTVT.

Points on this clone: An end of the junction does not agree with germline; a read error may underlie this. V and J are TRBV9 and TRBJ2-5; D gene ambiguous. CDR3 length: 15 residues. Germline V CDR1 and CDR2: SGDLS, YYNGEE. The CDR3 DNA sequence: TGTGCCAGCAGCTCACGTTGGGCAGCCCAAGGGACCCAGTACTTC. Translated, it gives CASSSRWAAQGTQYF.

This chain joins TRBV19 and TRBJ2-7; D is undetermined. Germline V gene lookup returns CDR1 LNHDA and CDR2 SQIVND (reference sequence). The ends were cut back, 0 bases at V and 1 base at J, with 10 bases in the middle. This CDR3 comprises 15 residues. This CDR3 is CASSIDLSLSYEQYF. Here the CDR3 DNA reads TGTGCCAGTAGTATAGATCTTTCTCTTTCCTACGAGCAGTACTTC.

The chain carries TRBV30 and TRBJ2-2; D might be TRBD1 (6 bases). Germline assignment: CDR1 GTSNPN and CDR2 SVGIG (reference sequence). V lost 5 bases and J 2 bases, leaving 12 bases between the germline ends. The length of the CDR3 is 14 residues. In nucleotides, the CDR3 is TGTGCCTGGCAAGTCAGGGGAAACACCGGGGAGCTGTTTTTT. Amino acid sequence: CAWQVRGNTGELFF.

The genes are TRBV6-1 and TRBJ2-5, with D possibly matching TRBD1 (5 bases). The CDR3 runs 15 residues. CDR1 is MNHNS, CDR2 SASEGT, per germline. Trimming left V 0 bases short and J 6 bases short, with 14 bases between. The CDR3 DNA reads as TGTGCCAGCAGTGAAGCTTTAAGGCAGGGTCAGACCCAGTACTTC. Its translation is CASSEALRQGQTQYF.

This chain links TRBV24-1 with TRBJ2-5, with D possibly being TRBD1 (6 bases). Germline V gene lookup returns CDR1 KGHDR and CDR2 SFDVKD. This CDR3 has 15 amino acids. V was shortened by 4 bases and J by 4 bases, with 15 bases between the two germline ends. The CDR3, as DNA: TGTGCCACCAGTGACCCCCGGGTAGGGGGAGAGACCCAGTACTTC. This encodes CATSDPRVGGETQYF.

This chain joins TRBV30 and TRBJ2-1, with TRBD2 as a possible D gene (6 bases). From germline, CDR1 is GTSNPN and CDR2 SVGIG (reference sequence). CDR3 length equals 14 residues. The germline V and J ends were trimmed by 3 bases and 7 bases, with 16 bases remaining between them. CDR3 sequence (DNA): TGTGCCTGGAGGGGGGGAAATTTTGGGAATGAGCAGTTCTTC. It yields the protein CAWRGGNFGNEQFF. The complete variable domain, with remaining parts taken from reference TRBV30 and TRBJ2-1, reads SQTIHQWPATLVQPVGSPLSLECTVEGTSNPNLYWYRQAAGRGLQLLFYSVGIGQISSEVPQNLSASRPQDRQFILSSKKLLLSDSGFYLCAWRGGNFGNEQFFGPGTRLTVL.

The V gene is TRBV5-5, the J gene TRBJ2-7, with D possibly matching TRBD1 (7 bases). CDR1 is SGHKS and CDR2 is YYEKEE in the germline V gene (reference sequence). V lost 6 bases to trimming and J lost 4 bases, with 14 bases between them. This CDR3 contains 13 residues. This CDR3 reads CASKLTGTYEQYF. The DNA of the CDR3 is TGTGCCAGCAAGCTGACAGGGACTTACGAGCAGTACTTC.

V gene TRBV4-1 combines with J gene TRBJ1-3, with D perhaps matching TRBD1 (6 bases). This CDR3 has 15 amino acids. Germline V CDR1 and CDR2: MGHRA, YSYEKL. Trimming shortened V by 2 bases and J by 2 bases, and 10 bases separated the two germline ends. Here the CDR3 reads CASSQSRGPGNTIYF. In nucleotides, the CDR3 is TGCGCCAGCAGCCAATCCAGGGGCCCTGGAAACACCATATATTTT.